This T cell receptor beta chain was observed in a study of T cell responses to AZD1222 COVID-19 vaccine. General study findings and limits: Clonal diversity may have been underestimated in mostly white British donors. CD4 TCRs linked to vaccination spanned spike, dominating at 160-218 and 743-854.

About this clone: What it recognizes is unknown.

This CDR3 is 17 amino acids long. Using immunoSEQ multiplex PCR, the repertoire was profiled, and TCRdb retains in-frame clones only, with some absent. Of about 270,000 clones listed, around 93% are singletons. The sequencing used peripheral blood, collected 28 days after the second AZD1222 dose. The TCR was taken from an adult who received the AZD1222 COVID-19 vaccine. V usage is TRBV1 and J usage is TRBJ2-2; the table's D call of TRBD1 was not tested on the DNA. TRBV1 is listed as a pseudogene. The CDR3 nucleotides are TGCACCAGCAGCCAAGGCCTTGGACAGCGTAACACCGGGGAGCTGTTTTTT. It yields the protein CTSSQGLGQRNTGELFF.